The T cell receptor beta chain under discussion was sequenced for a study of early T cells in non-severe SARS-CoV-2 infection. Study-level information: Investigators sequenced bulk RNA drawn from unsorted whole blood, and chains remained unpaired. Notes on the study in general: Matching results from VDJdb favored anti-spike CD8 responses, leaving private and CD4 specificities undetected.

Attachment of unique molecular identifiers to individual cDNA molecules was performed. Using its own MiXCR run on the 5' RACE reads, TCRdb lists one record per CDR3 protein. The sample lists fewer than 50,000 distinct CDR3 sequences, over 3% occurring once. This clonotype has at least ten counts. The antigen remains unidentified. The sequence was obtained from an adult who was a healthcare worker with PCR-confirmed SARS-CoV-2 infection or an uninfected control (not recorded which). Sequences were obtained from whole blood.

The DNA for the CDR3 is TGTGCCATCAGTGGACCGCAGATCCAAGAGACCCAGTACTTC. This sequence encodes CAISGPQIQETQYF. The chain recombines TRBV10-3 with TRBJ2-5, with D uncertain. The CDR3 is made up of 14 amino acids. Germline CDR1 ENHRY, CDR2 SYGVKD. Trimming pared 4 bases from V and 1 base from J, leaving 10 bases between.